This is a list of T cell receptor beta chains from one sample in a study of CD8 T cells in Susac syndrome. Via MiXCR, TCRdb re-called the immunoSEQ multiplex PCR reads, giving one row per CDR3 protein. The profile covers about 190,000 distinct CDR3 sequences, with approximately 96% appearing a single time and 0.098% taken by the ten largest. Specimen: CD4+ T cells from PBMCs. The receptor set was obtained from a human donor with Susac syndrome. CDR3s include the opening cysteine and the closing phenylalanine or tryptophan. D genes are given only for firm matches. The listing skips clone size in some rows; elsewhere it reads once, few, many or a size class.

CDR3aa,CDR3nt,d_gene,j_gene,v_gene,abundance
CASSRSRGEYNEQFF,TGTGCCAGCAGCCGCTCGAGGGGGGAATACAATGAGCAGTTCTTC,-,TRBJ2-1,TRBV7-2,once
CASSLVSLYEQYF,TGTGCCAGCAGCTTAGTGTCCCTTTACGAGCAGTACTTC,-,TRBJ2-7,TRBV7-2,-
CASSEHGYEQYF,TGTGCCAGCAGTGAACACGGCTACGAGCAGTACTTC,-,TRBJ2-7,TRBV25-1,few
CSAGATGELFF,TGCAGCGCAGGGGCCACCGGGGAGCTGTTTTTT,-,TRBJ2-2,TRBV29-1,-
CASSLGQVLSYEQYF,TGTGCCAGCAGCCTTGGACAGGTCTTGTCCTACGAGCAGTACTTC,TRBD1,TRBJ2-7,TRBV7-9,-
CAWSRYRDSYF,TGTGCCTGGAGTAGGTACCGGGACTCGTATTTT,-,TRBJ2-3,TRBV30,-
CSARDRGGVSTEAFF,TGCAGTGCTAGAGATCGAGGGGGCGTAAGCACTGAAGCTTTCTTT,TRBD1,TRBJ1-1,TRBV20-1,-
CSVHSTSNTEAFF,TGCAGCGTTCACAGCACAAGTAACACTGAAGCTTTCTTT,-,TRBJ1-1,TRBV29-1,-
CASSPGQVGHNEQFF,TGTGCCAGCAGCCCCGGTCAGGTGGGCCACAATGAGCAGTTCTTC,-,TRBJ2-1,TRBV7-7,-
CAWSVVSNQPQHF,TGTGCCTGGAGTGTAGTCTCAAATCAGCCCCAGCATTTT,-,TRBJ1-5,TRBV30,-
CASSTAGGLQYF,TGTGCCAGCAGCACAGCGGGGGGCCTTCAGTACTTC,TRBD2,TRBJ2-7,TRBV7-9,-
CSAFSGGVYNEQFF,TGCAGTGCCTTTAGCGGGGGGGTCTACAATGAGCAGTTCTTC,TRBD2,TRBJ2-1,TRBV20-1,once
CASGSGAMNYYEQYF,TGTGCCAGCGGCTCGGGGGCTATGAATTACTACGAGCAGTACTTC,-,TRBJ2-7,TRBV28,-
CAWSRGGDQETQYF,TGTGCCTGGAGTCGGGGGGGGGACCAAGAGACCCAGTACTTC,TRBD2,TRBJ2-5,TRBV30,-
CATGGATQETQYF,TGTGCCACTGGCGGGGCTACTCAAGAGACCCAGTACTTC,-,TRBJ2-5,TRBV10-3,-
CASSSSTGAHGYTF,TGTGCCAGCAGCTCCTCGACAGGAGCCCATGGCTACACCTTC,-,TRBJ1-2,TRBV13,-
CASSLEIIPGTRDEQYF,TGTGCCAGCAGCTTAGAGATAATTCCCGGGACTAGAGACGAGCAGTACTTC,TRBD2,TRBJ2-7,TRBV11-1,-
CATSSLGQGAGEQYF,TGTGCCACCAGCAGCTTGGGACAGGGGGCGGGCGAGCAGTACTTC,TRBD1,TRBJ2-7,TRBV15,-
CSARDRGGVAYEQYF,TGCAGTGCTAGAGATCGGGGGGGAGTTGCCTACGAGCAGTACTTC,TRBD2,TRBJ2-7,TRBV20-1,-
CATSTKRQGRDSNQPQHF,TGTGCCACCAGCACCAAAAGACAGGGCCGCGATAGCAATCAGCCCCAGCATTTT,TRBD1,TRBJ1-5,TRBV15,-
CASSSPGQEATQYF,TGTGCCAGCAGCTCCCCGGGACAGGAGGCGACCCAGTACTTC,TRBD1,TRBJ2-5,TRBV11-2,once
CATSFGSSSYNEQFF,TGTGCCACAAGCTTCGGTTCGAGCTCCTACAATGAGCAGTTCTTC,-,TRBJ2-1,TRBV5-6,-
CASGVAGNFRETQYF,TGTGCCAGCGGGGTAGCGGGGAATTTTCGGGAGACCCAGTACTTC,TRBD2,TRBJ2-5,TRBV6-2/TRBV6-3,-
CSAPPWERGVLNEQFF,TGCAGTGCGCCGCCTTGGGAGCGGGGGGTCCTCAATGAGCAGTTCTTC,TRBD2,TRBJ2-1,TRBV20-1,-